Presented here are 31 T cell receptor beta chains from one specimen sequenced in a study of cytomegalovirus exposure and HLA in healthy donors. PCR was performed using 60 Vbeta and 13 Jbeta primers. TCRdb keeps only in-frame clones here, not all; method: immunoSEQ multiplex PCR. Here the sample spans about 130,000 clones, about 81% being singletons. Source material: PBMCs. The receptor source for this set is a young woman in good health and CMV-seronegative.

The CDR3 DNA follows: TGTGCCAGCAGTTACAACCCGGGACAGGGAAACAATGAGCAGTTCTTC. Its translation: CASSYNPGQGNNEQFF. The chain uses TRBV6-6 and TRBJ2-1; TRBD1 matches 9 bases. V shed 2 bases and J 5 bases; nucleotides not matched to a gene: 7. The germline V gene encodes CDR1 MNHNY and CDR2 SVGAGI (reference sequence). The CDR3 is 16 residues long.

The chain links TRBV6-5 to TRBJ1-3, with a tentative D call TRBD1 (5 bases). Trimming took off 1 base at V and 2 bases at J, with 9 bases between the two ends. CDR3 length: 15 residues. In germline, CDR1 is MNHEY, CDR2 SVGAGI. The DNA for the CDR3 is TGTGCCAGCAGTTACTTTGCGGGGGCTGGAAACACCATATATTTT. This translates into CASSYFAGAGNTIYF.

The chain employs TRBV5-6 and TRBJ1-1; 7 bases match TRBD1. Trimming cost V 3 bases and J 5 bases; bases outside gene matches: 10. The germline V gene encodes CDR1 SGHDT and CDR2 YYEEEE. This CDR3 spans 15 amino acids. This chain's CDR3 is CASSYDWTGRTEAFF. In DNA form, the CDR3 reads TGTGCCAGCAGCTACGACTGGACAGGCAGGACTGAAGCTTTCTTT.

The chain uses TRBV28 and TRBJ2-2; the D gene is possibly TRBD2 (6 bases). The CDR3 loop spans 15 amino acids. The germline V gene has CDR1 MDHEN and CDR2 SYDVKM. V was trimmed by 5 bases and J by 0 bases, leaving 10 bases between them. The CDR3 sequence is CASSVSGSNTGELFF. The DNA of the CDR3 is TGTGCCAGCAGTGTTAGCGGTTCGAACACCGGGGAGCTGTTTTTT.

V usage is TRBV15 and J usage is TRBJ2-7; TRBD2 matches at 12 bases. Germline CDR1 reads LNHNV; CDR2 reads YYDKDF (reference sequence). After removal of 5 bases from V and 3 bases from J, the junction contained 2 bases not matched to a gene. This CDR3 spans 14 amino acids. The CDR3 protein is CATSGTSGLYEQYF. The CDR3, as DNA: TGTGCCACCAGCGGGACTAGCGGGCTCTACGAGCAGTACTTC.

V usage is TRBV19 and J usage is TRBJ2-3, with a weak D call TRBD2 (6 bases). Trimming pared 6 bases from V and 0 bases from J, leaving 10 bases between. This CDR3 is built from 14 residues. The germline V gene has CDR1 LNHDA and CDR2 SQIVND (reference sequence). The CDR3 loop is CASRRAGSTDTQYF. The DNA for the CDR3 is TGTGCCAGTAGACGAGCGGGTAGCACAGATACGCAGTATTTT. Combining the CDR3 with reference TRBV19 and TRBJ2-3 gives the whole variable domain DGGITQSPKYLFRKEGQNVTLSCEQNLNHDAMYWYRQDPGQGLRLIYYSQIVNDFQKGDIAEGYSVSREKKESFPLTVTSAQKNPTAFYLCASRRAGSTDTQYFGPGTRLTVL.

The rearrangement uses TRBV7-8 and TRBJ2-2; D is perhaps TRBD1 (5 bases). Trimming took off 1 base at V and 4 bases at J, with 10 bases between the two ends. The CDR3 spans 15 residues. Germline CDR1 SGHVS, CDR2 FQNEAQ. The CDR3 region is CASSLVAGPTGELFF. The CDR3 DNA is TGTGCCAGCAGCTTAGTGGCAGGGCCCACCGGGGAGCTGTTTTTT.

Remarks on this clone: The same CDR3 can be traced to other DNA sequences in this sample. The chain is built from TRBV30 and TRBJ1-5; D gene ambiguous. The CDR3 loop spans 13 amino acids. Trimming removed 0 bases at V and 3 bases at J, with 6 bases between. Germline CDR1 and CDR2: GTSNPN and SVGIG (reference sequence). The CDR3 loop is CAWSVRDNQPQHF. The DNA for the CDR3 is TGTGCCTGGAGTGTGAGGGACAATCAGCCCCAGCATTTT.

V and J are TRBV7-9 and TRBJ2-1; 7 nucleotides agree with TRBD1. Germline V CDR1 and CDR2: SEHNR, FQNEAQ (reference sequence). The trim removed 3 bases at V and 5 bases at J, leaving 7 bases unmatched. This CDR3 has 15 amino acids. CDR3: CASSFVTGLDNEQFF. In DNA form, the CDR3 reads TGTGCCAGCAGCTTTGTGACAGGGCTAGACAATGAGCAGTTCTTC.

The V gene is TRBV10-3, the J gene TRBJ2-7, with 7 bases matching TRBD2. Germline CDR1 and CDR2: ENHRY and SYGVKD. The CDR3 covers 16 residues. V shed 0 bases and J 1 base; nucleotides not matched to a gene: 6. In DNA, the CDR3 is TGTGCCATCAGTGAGTCGACTAGAGCGGGGTCCTACGAGCAGTACTTC. It specifies CAISESTRAGSYEQYF.

The rearrangement joins TRBV6-4 to TRBJ2-3; 9 nucleotides align to TRBD1. This CDR3 region has 15 residues. After removal of 2 bases from V and 1 base from J, the junction contained 1 base not matched to a gene. From germline, CDR1 is MRHNA and CDR2 SNTAGT. Here the CDR3 reads CASSDGDRGTDTQYF. In nucleotides, the CDR3 is TGTGCCAGCAGTGACGGGGACAGGGGCACAGATACGCAGTATTTT.

This chain links TRBV15 with TRBJ1-4; TRBD1 matches 8 bases. The trim removed 0 bases at V and 5 bases at J, leaving 2 bases unmatched. Germline V gene lookup returns CDR1 LNHNV and CDR2 YYDKDF (reference sequence). CDR3 length: 15 amino acids. The DNA for the CDR3 is TGTGCCACCAGCAGAGAAGGGACAGGCAATGAAAAACTGTTTTTT. It yields the protein CATSREGTGNEKLFF. The whole variable domain, filled in from reference TRBV15 and TRBJ1-4, reads DAMVIQNPRYQVTQFGKPVTLSCSQTLNHNVMYWYQQKSSQAPKLLFHYYDKDFNNEADTPDNFQSRRPNTSFCFLDIRSPGLGDTAMYLCATSREGTGNEKLFFGSGTQLSVL.

CDR3 sequence (DNA): TGTGCCAGCAGCTTAGGTCCAATCGAGGCTTTCTTT. Translated: CASSLGPIEAFF. The chain recombines TRBV13 with TRBJ1-1; no clear D gene. The germline V gene encodes CDR1 PRHDT and CDR2 FYEKMQ (reference sequence). V lost 0 bases and J lost 11, with 10 bases in between. This CDR3 contains 12 residues.

This sequence joins TRBV30 and TRBJ2-7, with a possible D match to TRBD2 (5 bases). Per the germline V gene, CDR1 is GTSNPN and CDR2 is SVGIG (reference sequence). The CDR3 contains 12 residues. Deletions cut 2 bases from V and 3 bases from J, with 8 bases between. The CDR3: CAWSLGSYEQYF. The DNA for the CDR3 is TGTGCCTGGAGTCTGGGGAGCTACGAGCAGTACTTC.

The V call is TRBV19, the J call TRBJ2-7; a weak D match, TRBD2 (5 bases). Trimming shortened V by 2 bases and J by 3 bases, and 14 bases separated the two germline ends. The CDR3 is 15 amino acids. Germline values: CDR1 LNHDA, CDR2 SQIVND (reference sequence). In DNA form, the CDR3 reads TGTGCCAGTAGTATAACACACCGGGGAAGCTACGAGCAGTACTTC. The encoded protein is CASSITHRGSYEQYF.

This clone was found a few times. This chain connects TRBV4-1 to TRBJ2-1, with a possible D match to TRBD2 (7 bases). The ends were cut back, 1 base at V and 8 bases at J, with 18 bases in the middle. This CDR3 comprises 16 residues. Germline CDR1 reads MGHRA; CDR2 reads YSYEKL. Written as DNA, the CDR3 is TGCGCCAGCAGCCAAGGGACTAGTGGGGGGCTTTATGAGCAGTTCTTC. Translated: CASSQGTSGGLYEQFF.

V gene TRBV4-3 combines with J gene TRBJ2-1; 9 nucleotides align to TRBD1. The CDR3 extends over 17 amino acids. V trimming: 1 base; J trimming: 7 bases; junction bases outside the gene matches: 11. Germline CDR1 and CDR2: LGHNA and YSLEER. This chain's CDR3 is CASSQVQGQGLRNEQFF. Here the CDR3 DNA reads TGCGCCAGCAGCCAAGTGCAAGGACAGGGGCTGAGGAATGAGCAGTTCTTC.

This clone turned up a few times. J is TRBJ1-3 and V is TRBV30; the D gene is possibly TRBD1 (6 bases). V was pared by 2 bases and J by 7 bases, with 15 bases between. Germline lookup yields CDR1 GTSNPN and CDR2 SVGIG (reference sequence). The CDR3 contains 14 residues. The CDR3 reads CAWSMGAAWNTIYF. CDR3 sequence (DNA): TGTGCCTGGAGTATGGGGGCTGCTTGGAACACCATATATTTT.

This clone has only one observation. The CDR3 region has the DNA TGTGCCAGCAGCTTATATTCAGATACGCAGTATTTT. It specifies CASSLYSDTQYF. The chain joins TRBV11-2 to TRBJ2-3; D is unclear. Germline V gives CDR1 SGHAT, CDR2 FQNNGV. This CDR3 has 12 residues. V lost 2 bases and J 4 bases, leaving 4 bases between the germline ends.

The chain uses TRBV6-6 and TRBJ1-2; 12 bases are shared with TRBD1. Unmatched junction bases numbered 10, after V lost 4 bases and J lost 7 bases. Germline CDR1 and CDR2: MNHNY and SVGAGI (reference sequence). The CDR3 length is 16 residues. The CDR3 spells CASSFSRDRGQGGYTF. The CDR3 DNA reads TGTGCCAGCAGTTTTTCCCGGGACAGGGGGCAGGGTGGCTACACCTTC.

J is TRBJ2-5 and V is TRBV14, with D hard to call. Deletions cut 4 bases from V and 2 bases from J, with 8 bases between. The CDR3 contains 13 residues. Germline CDR1 reads SGHDN; CDR2 reads FVKESK. This CDR3 is CASSLGLQETQYF. CDR3 in DNA: TGTGCCAGCAGCCTCGGTTTACAAGAGACCCAGTACTTC.

The chain links TRBV5-1 to TRBJ2-7; D is ambiguous. The CDR3 extends over 14 amino acids. V was pared by 0 bases and J by 4 bases, with 11 bases between. CDR1 SGHRS and CDR2 YFSETQ come from the germline V gene. The CDR3 sequence: CASSLVVSPYEQYF. The CDR3 region has the DNA TGCGCCAGCAGCTTGGTTGTCAGTCCTTACGAGCAGTACTTC.

The CDR3: CASSLNGANEQFF. DNA for the CDR3: TGTGCCAGCAGCTTAAATGGGGCCAATGAGCAGTTCTTC. The chain couples TRBV11-3 to TRBJ2-1; D possibly corresponds to TRBD1 (5 bases). The V end was cut by 2 bases, the J end by 6 bases, with 8 bases between. Germline V lookup: CDR1 SGHNT, CDR2 YENEEA. This CDR3 is 13 amino acids long.

This sequence joins TRBV18 and TRBJ1-4, with 7 bases aligning to TRBD1. This CDR3 comprises 15 residues. The germline V gene has CDR1 KGHSH and CDR2 LQKENI. Germline trimming cut 3 bases from V and 3 bases from J; bases unmatched to any gene: 4. The CDR3 DNA is TGTGCCAGCTCACCTGGGACAGCACCTAATGAAAAACTGTTTTTT. Amino acid sequence: CASSPGTAPNEKLFF.

This clone was picked up a small number of times. V usage is TRBV7-2 and J usage is TRBJ1-2; tentative D call: TRBD1 (6 bases). Germline assignment: CDR1 SGHTA and CDR2 FQGNSA. V was shortened by 3 bases and J by 8 bases, with 19 bases between the two germline ends. CDR3 length equals 15 residues. The CDR3 DNA reads TGTGCCAGCAGCTTGCGGACAGCGAACACTTTCGGCTACACCTTC. It is translated as CASSLRTANTFGYTF.

CDR3 sequence: CASSEQGVNTGELFF. The CDR3 DNA follows: TGTGCCAGCAGCGAGCAGGGGGTTAACACCGGGGAGCTGTTTTTT. The chain links TRBV9 to TRBJ2-2; TRBD1 matches 7 bases. In germline, CDR1 is SGDLS, CDR2 YYNGEE. Unmatched junction bases numbered 4, after V lost 3 bases and J lost 2 bases. There are 15 residues in the CDR3. The whole variable domain, remainder taken from reference TRBV9 and TRBJ2-2, is DSGVTQTPKHLITATGQRVTLRCSPRSGDLSVYWYQQSLDQGLQFLIQYYNGEERAKGNILERFSAQQFPDLHSELNLSSLELGDSALYFCASSEQGVNTGELFFGEGSRLTVL.

The chain employs TRBV14 and TRBJ2-7; perhaps TRBD1 as D (5 bases). CDR3 length: 15 amino acids. Per the germline V gene, CDR1 is SGHDN and CDR2 is FVKESK. Between the trimmed V and J ends, which lost 0 bases and 3 bases, there was a span of 12 bases. The chain's CDR3 is CASSQEVAGHYEQYF. CDR3 nucleotide sequence: TGTGCCAGCAGCCAAGAGGTGGCAGGGCACTACGAGCAGTACTTC.

The V gene is TRBV7-9, the J gene TRBJ1-5, with 7 bases that match TRBD1. This CDR3 spans 18 amino acids. CDR1 SEHNR and CDR2 FQNEAQ come from the germline V gene (reference sequence). The J segment lost 0 bases and the V segment lost 3 bases, leaving 11 bases of the junction unmatched. CDR3 region: CASSFELGQTYSNQPQHF. DNA for the CDR3: TGTGCCAGCAGCTTTGAGCTGGGACAGACCTATAGCAATCAGCCCCAGCATTTT.

This clone occurred a few times. The chain links TRBV6-4 to TRBJ2-2; 15 bases fit TRBD2. Germline-derived CDR1 and CDR2 are MRHNA and SNTAGT. The J segment lost 5 bases and the V segment lost 7 bases, leaving 14 bases of the junction unmatched. This CDR3 is built from 19 residues. CDR3 sequence: CASTPNSGTSGRSTGELFF. CDR3 nucleotide sequence: TGTGCCAGCACTCCCAACTCCGGGACTAGCGGGAGGTCTACCGGGGAGCTGTTTTTT.

This clone was recorded once. The chain couples TRBV9 to TRBJ2-7, with TRBD2 identical over 12 bases. V dropped 1 base and J dropped 11; count of bases not matched to a gene: 4. Looked up from germline, CDR1 is SGDLS and CDR2 is YYNGEE. CDR3 length: 13 amino acids. The CDR3 reads CASSVSSGGAKYF. The CDR3 DNA follows: TGTGCCAGCAGCGTATCTAGCGGGGGGGCAAAGTACTTC.

The rearrangement uses TRBV25-1 and TRBJ1-2, with TRBD1 as a possible D gene (6 bases). The germline V and J ends were trimmed by 2 bases and 4 bases, with 14 bases remaining between them. This CDR3 has 15 amino acids. Germline loops: CDR1 MGHDK, CDR2 SYGVNS. CDR3 loop: CASSEANRVGYGYTF. As DNA, the CDR3 is TGTGCCAGCAGTGAAGCAAACAGGGTGGGCTATGGCTACACCTTC.